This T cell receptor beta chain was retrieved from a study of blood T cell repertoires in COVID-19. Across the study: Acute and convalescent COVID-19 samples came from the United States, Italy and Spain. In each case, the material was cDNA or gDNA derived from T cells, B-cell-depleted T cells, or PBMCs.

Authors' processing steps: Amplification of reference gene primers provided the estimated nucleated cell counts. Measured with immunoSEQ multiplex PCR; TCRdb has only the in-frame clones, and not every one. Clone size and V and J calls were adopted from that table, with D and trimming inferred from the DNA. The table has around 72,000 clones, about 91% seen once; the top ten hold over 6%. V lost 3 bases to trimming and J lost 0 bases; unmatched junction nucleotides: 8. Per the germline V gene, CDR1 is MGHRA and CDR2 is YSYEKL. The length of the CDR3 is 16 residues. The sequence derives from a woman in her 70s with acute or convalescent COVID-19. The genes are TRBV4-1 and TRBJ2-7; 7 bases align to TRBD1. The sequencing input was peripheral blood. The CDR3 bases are TGCGCCAGCAGCCAGCGCGGACAGGTGAGCTCCTACGAGCAGTACTTC. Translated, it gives CASSQRGQVSSYEQYF.